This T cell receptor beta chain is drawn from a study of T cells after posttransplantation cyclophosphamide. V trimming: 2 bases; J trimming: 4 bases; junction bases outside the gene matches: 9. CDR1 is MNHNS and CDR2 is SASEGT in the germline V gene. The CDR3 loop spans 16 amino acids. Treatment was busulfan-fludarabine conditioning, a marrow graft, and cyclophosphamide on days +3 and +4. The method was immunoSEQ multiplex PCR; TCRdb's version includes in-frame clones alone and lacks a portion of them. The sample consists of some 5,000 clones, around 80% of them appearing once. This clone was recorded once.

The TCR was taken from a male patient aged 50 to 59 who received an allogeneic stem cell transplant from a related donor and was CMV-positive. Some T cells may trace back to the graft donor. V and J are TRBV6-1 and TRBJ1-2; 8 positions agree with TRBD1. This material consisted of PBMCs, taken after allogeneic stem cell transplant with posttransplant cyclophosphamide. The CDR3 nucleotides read TGTGCCAGCAGTGAACCTCGGACAGGGTCGAGCTATGGCTACACCTTC. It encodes CASSEPRTGSSYGYTF.